Shown below are 8 T cell receptor beta chains from a single sample sequenced in a study of identical twins. TCRdb ran MiXCR on the 5' RACE reads and lists one entry per CDR3 protein. This table has about 720,000 distinct CDR3 sequences, more than 6.5% appearing once. These sequences were also reported in another study, on yellow fever vaccine responses in identical twins.

Sequenced material: PBMCs. The receptors come from a woman under 30 in good health.

This clonotype was observed many times. This chain joins TRBV28 and TRBJ2-1, with D perhaps TRBD2 (6 bases). Germline V gene data show CDR1 as MDHEN and CDR2 as SYDVKM. The CDR3 totals 15 residues. With 3 bases removed from V and 5 bases from J, the gap between germline ends came to 14 bases. The CDR3 spells CASSLASAGNNEQFF. The CDR3 DNA sequence: TGTGCCAGCAGTTTGGCTAGCGCCGGAAACAATGAGCAGTTCTTC.

This clonotype was counted only a few times. V and J are TRBV20-1 and TRBJ2-5; D ambiguous. The V and J ends lost 3 bases and 3 bases respectively, with 14 bases between them. Germline V gene lookup returns CDR1 DFQATT and CDR2 SNEGSKA (reference sequence). The CDR3 totals 14 residues. The CDR3 protein is CSARTRGPKETQYF. Here the CDR3 DNA reads TGCAGTGCTAGGACCCGAGGTCCTAAAGAGACCCAGTACTTC.

In its sample, this clonotype was seen a few times. This chain connects TRBV12-3 or TRBV12-4 to TRBJ2-1; 7 bases align to TRBD1. This CDR3 is 15 amino acids long. V dropped 6 bases and J dropped 6; count of bases not matched to a gene: 11. This chain's CDR3 is CASSPGQFFSNEQFF. DNA for the CDR3: TGTGCCAGCAGCCCGGGACAGTTTTTTTCCAATGAGCAGTTCTTC.

This clonotype has only a few counts. The V gene is TRBV29-1, the J gene TRBJ1-1; tentatively, D is TRBD1 (5 bases). The V gene lost 3 bases and the J gene lost 4 bases, with 9 bases spanning the gap. Germline CDR1 is SQVTM and CDR2 is ANQGSEA. The CDR3 runs 12 residues. The CDR3: CSVDGALTEAFF. The CDR3 DNA reads as TGCAGCGTTGACGGGGCCCTCACTGAAGCTTTCTTT.

This clonotype was observed a handful of times. V gene TRBV25-1 combines with J gene TRBJ2-5; 13 positions match TRBD2. The CDR3 length is 18 residues. Trimming at V came to 3 bases and at J to 5 bases, leaving 12 bases not matched to a gene. Per germline, CDR1 MGHDK and CDR2 SYGVNS. DNA for the CDR3: TGTGCCAGCAGTGACTTGGGACTAGCGGGGACTGAGACGGAGACCCAGTACTTC. Its protein is CASSDLGLAGTETETQYF. Filled out from reference TRBV25-1 and TRBJ2-5, the complete variable domain reads EADIYQTPRYLVIGTGKKITLECSQTMGHDKMYWYQQDPGMELHLIHYSYGVNSTEKGDLSSESTVSRIRTEHFPLTLESARPSHTSQYLCASSDLGLAGTETETQYFGPGTRLLVL.

In the case of this clonotype: A junction boundary mismatches the germline segment, possibly from a read error. The chain combines TRBV3-1 with TRBJ2-3, with TRBD2 identical over 8 bases. CDR1 is LGHDT, CDR2 YNNKEL, per germline (reference sequence). The CDR3 length is 15 residues. The CDR3 nucleotides read TGTGCCAGCTGCCAAGTGGGGACTAGAGCCGATACGCAGTATTTT. Translation: CASCQVGTRADTQYF.

This clonotype was counted a few times. This rearrangement joins TRBV12-5 to TRBJ2-2; no clear D. CDR3 length: 12 residues. Trimming shortened V by 7 bases and J by 1 base, and 4 bases separated the two germline ends. Germline values: CDR1 LGHNT, CDR2 FRNRAP. For the CDR3, the DNA is TGTGCTAGTGAACTGAACACCGGGGAGCTGTTTTTT. Translating gives CASELNTGELFF.

The genes are TRBV6-5 and TRBJ2-7, with TRBD2 matching 9 bases. This CDR3 is built from 15 residues. Losses at the gene ends were 2 bases for V and 3 bases for J; bases not matched to a gene: 5. Germline CDR1 reads MNHEY; CDR2 reads SVGAGI. CDR3 sequence reads: CASSYRAGGNYEQYF. The CDR3 bases are TGTGCCAGCAGTTACAGAGCGGGGGGTAACTACGAGCAGTACTTC.